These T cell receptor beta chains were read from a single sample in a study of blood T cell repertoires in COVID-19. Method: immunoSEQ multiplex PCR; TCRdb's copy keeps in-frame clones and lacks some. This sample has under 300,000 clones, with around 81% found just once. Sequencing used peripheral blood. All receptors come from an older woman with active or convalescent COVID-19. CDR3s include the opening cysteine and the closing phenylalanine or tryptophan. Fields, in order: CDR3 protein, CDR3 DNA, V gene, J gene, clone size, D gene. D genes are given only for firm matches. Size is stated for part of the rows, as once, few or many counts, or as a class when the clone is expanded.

CDR3aa: CASSSRQGARNTEAFF
CDR3nt: TGTGCCAGCAGCTCCAGACAGGGGGCGAGGAACACTGAAGCTTTCTTT
v_gene: TRBV7-8
j_gene: TRBJ1-1
abundance: -
d_gene: TRBD1

CDR3aa: CASSQGEGGNYGYTF
CDR3nt: TGTGCCAGCAGCCAAGGTGAAGGGGGCAACTATGGCTACACCTTC
v_gene: TRBV4-2
j_gene: TRBJ1-2
abundance: -
d_gene: TRBD1

CDR3aa: CASSERGTGNEKLFF
CDR3nt: TGTGCCAGCAGTGAACGCGGGACAGGGAATGAAAAACTGTTTTTT
v_gene: TRBV2
j_gene: TRBJ1-4
abundance: once
d_gene: TRBD1

CDR3aa: CAISGDSGSYNEQFF
CDR3nt: TGTGCCATCAGTGGAGACAGTGGCTCCTACAATGAGCAGTTCTTC
v_gene: TRBV10-3
j_gene: TRBJ2-1
abundance: -
d_gene: -

CDR3aa: CASSPDGWYERGPYEQYF
CDR3nt: TGTGCCAGCTCACCAGATGGCTGGTATGAGCGGGGACCCTACGAGCAGTACTTC
v_gene: TRBV18
j_gene: TRBJ2-7
abundance: -
d_gene: TRBD2

CDR3aa: CASSMSGQKAKNIQYF
CDR3nt: TGTGCCAGTAGTATGTCAGGACAAAAAGCCAAAAACATTCAGTACTTC
v_gene: TRBV19
j_gene: TRBJ2-4
abundance: -
d_gene: -

CDR3aa: CASSPTETGELFF
CDR3nt: TGTGCCAGCAGTCCTACAGAGACCGGGGAGCTGTTTTTT
v_gene: TRBV12-3/TRBV12-4
j_gene: TRBJ2-2
abundance: -
d_gene: -

CDR3aa: CATRDRGRVDEKLFF
CDR3nt: TGTGCCACCCGGGACAGGGGGCGAGTGGATGAAAAACTGTTTTTT
v_gene: TRBV2
j_gene: TRBJ1-4
abundance: -
d_gene: TRBD1

CDR3aa: CASRIETGGYTF
CDR3nt: TGTGCCAGCAGGATTGAAACAGGGGGCTACACCTTC
v_gene: TRBV3-1/TRBV3-2
j_gene: TRBJ1-2
abundance: -
d_gene: -

CDR3aa: CASSLQGTGELFF
CDR3nt: TGCGCCAGCAGCTTACAGGGGACCGGGGAGCTGTTTTTT
v_gene: TRBV5-1
j_gene: TRBJ2-2
abundance: -
d_gene: TRBD1

CDR3aa: CASSPGQRDTIYF
CDR3nt: TGTGCCAGCAGCCCCGGACAAAGAGACACCATATATTTT
v_gene: TRBV7-2
j_gene: TRBJ1-3
abundance: -
d_gene: -

CDR3aa: CASSPTPGQGSGNTIYF
CDR3nt: TGCGCCAGCAGCCCCACCCCGGGACAGGGCTCTGGAAACACCATATATTTT
v_gene: TRBV4-3
j_gene: TRBJ1-3
abundance: -
d_gene: TRBD1

CDR3aa: CATSSGQGKNTEAFF
CDR3nt: TGTGCCACCAGCAGCGGACAGGGGAAGAACACTGAAGCTTTCTTT
v_gene: TRBV15
j_gene: TRBJ1-1
abundance: -
d_gene: TRBD1

CDR3aa: CASSYVSRGGTEAFF
CDR3nt: TGTGCCAGCAGTTACGTCTCCCGCGGGGGCACTGAAGCTTTCTTT
v_gene: TRBV6-5
j_gene: TRBJ1-1
abundance: once
d_gene: -

CDR3aa: CASSMGTADVYTEAFF
CDR3nt: TGTGCCAGTAGTATGGGGACTGCGGACGTTTACACTGAAGCTTTCTTT
v_gene: TRBV19
j_gene: TRBJ1-1
abundance: few
d_gene: -

CDR3aa: CASRRGETEAFF
CDR3nt: TGCGCCAGCAGACGGGGGGAAACTGAAGCTTTCTTT
v_gene: TRBV5-1
j_gene: TRBJ1-1
abundance: -
d_gene: -

CDR3aa: CASSLDQGKAFF
CDR3nt: TGCGCCAGCAGCCTCGACCAGGGGAAAGCTTTCTTT
v_gene: TRBV5-1
j_gene: TRBJ1-1
abundance: -
d_gene: -

CDR3aa: CASRPGANHNSPLHF
CDR3nt: TGTGCCAGCAGACCAGGGGCGAACCATAATTCACCCCTCCACTTT
v_gene: TRBV3-1/TRBV3-2
j_gene: TRBJ1-6
abundance: -
d_gene: -

CDR3aa: CASRQGGTEAFF
CDR3nt: TGCGCCAGCAGACAGGGGGGCACTGAAGCTTTCTTT
v_gene: TRBV5-1
j_gene: TRBJ1-1
abundance: -
d_gene: TRBD1

CDR3aa: CASSAYSDTQYF
CDR3nt: TGTGCCAGCAGCGCCTATAGTGATACGCAGTATTTT
v_gene: TRBV9
j_gene: TRBJ2-3
abundance: -
d_gene: -